This T cell receptor beta chain was captured by sequencing in a study of T cells in women clearing cervical HPV infection. Background on the study: For cases, blood was sampled a median about 150 days after lesion detection, interquartile range roughly 90 to 230 days.

On this clone itself: No antigen is known for it. The CDR3 end lies 3 residues beyond the end of the read and is filled in from the germline J gene.

This CDR3 region has 17 residues. Trimming removed 4 bases from V and 0 bases from J; junction bases left unmatched: 11. The germline V gene encodes CDR1 SQVTM and CDR2 ANQGSEA. Profiling relied on immunoSEQ multiplex PCR, and the TCRdb table lists in-frame clones only, not all of them. Its listing shows some 21,000 clones. Findings of the study overall: CIN3+ cases had significantly higher TCR repertoire richness than controls, but evenness did not differ.

The source is a woman aged 18-70 years with a cervical HPV16 infection that either progressed to CIN3+ or cleared (not recorded which). The chain recombines TRBV29-1 with TRBJ1-1; 10 nucleotides line up with TRBD1. Sequenced input: blood buffy coat. CDR3 DNA (partial): TGCAGCGTTGTTTTCCCCGACAGGGGGCGGGTGAACACTGAA. This encodes CSVVFPDRGRVNTE. Given in full, the CDR3 is CSVVFPDRGRVNTEAFF.